The 10 T cell receptor beta chains in this list originate from one sample, sequenced in a study of beta chain features in type 1 diabetes. The study's findings and limits: There was a moderate but significant shortening of TCRB CDR3s in all four CD4+ subsets of Type 1 diabetes patients.

These receptors are not linked to any known antigen. The entirety of the isolated RNA underwent reverse transcription, so expressed TCRB transcripts were sequenced. Sequenced by immunoSEQ multiplex PCR; TCRdb stores in-frame clones only, minus some. The profile shows roughly 330,000 clones, about 13% of them singletons. Sequences were obtained from naive CD4+ T cells from blood. These receptors all stem from a woman between 18 and 29 years old with type 1 diabetes.

This clone occurred once. CDR3 nucleotide sequence: TGTGCCTGGAAACTAGCGGGAGGGTCCCTAACCTACAATGAGCAGTTCTTC. Protein: CAWKLAGGSLTYNEQFF. The V gene is TRBV30, the J gene TRBJ2-1; 13 nucleotides align to TRBD2. Looked up from germline, CDR1 is GTSNPN and CDR2 is SVGIG (reference sequence). The J segment lost 2 bases and the V segment lost 4 bases, leaving 8 bases of the junction unmatched. The CDR3 is 17 residues long.

This clone was found a few times. This sequence joins TRBV28 and TRBJ2-7; 10 positions match TRBD1. V lost 10 bases to trimming and J lost 2 bases; unmatched junction nucleotides: 8. Germline assignment: CDR1 MDHEN and CDR2 SYDVKM. CDR3 length: 14 residues. The CDR3 DNA sequence: TGTGCCACGGGACCGGGACAGGGGACCTACGAGCAGTACTTC. Protein sequence: CATGPGQGTYEQYF.

This clone was counted between two and nine times. This chain links TRBV2 with TRBJ2-1, with 8 bases lining up with TRBD1. The V and J ends lost 7 bases and 8 bases, in that order; junction bases with no gene match: 13. There are 15 residues in the CDR3. Germline lookup yields CDR1 SNHLY and CDR2 FYNNEI. This CDR3 is CASTPFGQGAHEQFF. The CDR3 DNA follows: TGTGCCAGCACCCCTTTTGGGCAGGGGGCCCATGAGCAGTTCTTC.

The chain is built from TRBV30 and TRBJ2-1, with 8 bases fitting TRBD2. This CDR3 spans 13 amino acids. J lost 10 bases, V lost 2 bases, and 7 bases had no gene match. Germline V gene data show CDR1 as GTSNPN and CDR2 as SVGIG (reference sequence). The CDR3 DNA reads as TGTGCCTGGAGTTTTAGCGGGACTGGCGAGCAGTTCTTC. Encoded protein: CAWSFSGTGEQFF. Variable domain in full (rest from reference TRBV30 and TRBJ2-1): SQTIHQWPATLVQPVGSPLSLECTVEGTSNPNLYWYRQAAGRGLQLLFYSVGIGQISSEVPQNLSASRPQDRQFILSSKKLLLSDSGFYLCAWSFSGTGEQFFGPGTRLTVL.

This chain's CDR3 is CAWRGPGNQPQHF. CDR3 sequence (DNA): TGTGCCTGGAGGGGGCCAGGGAATCAGCCCCAGCATTTT. The rearrangement links TRBV30 to TRBJ1-5; D is perhaps TRBD1 (5 bases). The V gene lost 3 bases and the J gene lost 4 bases, with 10 bases spanning the gap. Germline V gives CDR1 GTSNPN, CDR2 SVGIG (reference sequence). CDR3 length: 13 residues.

The chain has TRBV6-5 and TRBJ2-5; no clear D. CDR3 length equals 12 residues. Trimming left V 5 bases short and J 7 bases short, with 11 bases between. CDR1 is MNHEY and CDR2 is SVGAGI in the germline V gene. The CDR3 DNA is TGTGCCAGCAGTAAGACCCCGGGGACCCAGTACTTC. Translating it yields CASSKTPGTQYF.

This clone has only a few counts. The chain couples TRBV29-1 to TRBJ1-2; D not certain. CDR1 SQVTM and CDR2 ANQGSEA come from the germline V gene. The V gene lost 4 bases and the J gene lost 8 bases, with 14 bases spanning the gap. This CDR3 is built from 12 residues. The CDR3 sequence is CSVADGLEGYTF. The DNA of the CDR3 is TGCAGCGTTGCGGACGGACTAGAGGGCTACACCTTC.

This clone was observed a few times. The rearrangement links TRBV5-1 to TRBJ2-2; TRBD2 matches at 8 bases. This CDR3 is built from 14 residues. The V segment lost 6 bases and the J segment 6 bases; nucleotides outside the gene matches: 7. Germline CDR1 reads SGHRS; CDR2 reads YFSETQ. Here the CDR3 reads CASNERELAGELFF. The CDR3 nucleotides are TGCGCCAGCAATGAGCGGGAGTTAGCCGGGGAGCTGTTTTTT.

This rearrangement joins TRBV5-4 to TRBJ2-7; possibly TRBD1 for D (7 bases). Germline V gene lookup returns CDR1 SGHNT and CDR2 YYREEE (reference sequence). The V gene lost 3 bases and the J gene lost 9 bases, with 13 bases spanning the gap. The CDR3 extends over 12 amino acids. CDR3 amino acids: CASSSPGGPQYF. The CDR3 region has the DNA TGTGCCAGCAGCTCACCAGGGGGGCCGCAGTACTTC.

This chain connects TRBV9 to TRBJ2-7; 9 bases match TRBD1. Germline V gives CDR1 SGDLS, CDR2 YYNGEE. CDR3 size: 16 residues. The trim removed 7 bases at V and 6 bases at J, leaving 17 bases unmatched. In DNA form, the CDR3 reads TGTGCCAGCTCTCCTTGGGGGGGACAGGGTCCCTCCGAGCAGTACTTC. Amino acids: CASSPWGGQGPSEQYF.